This T cell receptor beta chain emerged from a study of T cell responses to AZD1222 COVID-19 vaccine. Study-level information: Pooled together were second doses at about 4 or about 12 weeks.

Germline loops: CDR1 SGHTA, CDR2 FQGTGA. V lost 1 base, J lost 1 base, and 18 bases lay in between. The length of the CDR3 is 18 residues. The study, taken as a whole, reports: Baseline serostatus was positive in only six AZD1222 recipients.

Clones were sequenced by immunoSEQ multiplex PCR, and TCRdb holds only the in-frame ones, with some missing. The sample lists approximately 130,000 clones, 80% to 95% occurring once. A single count supports this clone. The antigen is undetermined. The TCR originated in an adult in good health. The V gene is TRBV7-3, the J gene TRBJ2-3; D is uncertain. Sequences were derived from peripheral blood, sampled on day 0 of AZD1222 vaccination. In DNA form, the CDR3 reads TGTGCCAGCAGCTTAAGGGGTGGGGTGGGCCATCGCACAGATACGCAGTATTTT. Translated: CASSLRGGVGHRTDTQYF.